The 6 T cell receptor beta chains presented below share a single source sample, sequenced in a study of Graves' ophthalmopathy and Graves' hyperthyroidism listed by TCRdb under 2018. Instrument used: Illumina HiSeq 2000. TCR beta CDR3 regions were amplified from RNA transcripts for repertoire sequencing. The first round of RT-PCR was done with HTBI primers and the Qiagen OneStep RT-PCR kit, and was followed by a second round of multiplex PCR, then size selection and purification. TCRdb reprocessed the public reads (quality trimming at Q25 with fastp, clone calling with MiXCR) and kept in-frame beta chains. Rows matching on CDR3 protein sequence are summarized as one entry with the most common DNA and genes. The sample yields hundreds of thousands of distinct CDR3 sequences; about two fifths were counted once. The ten largest clones capture over 2.5% of the sample. Sequencing used peripheral blood. The receptor source for this set is an adult man with Graves' ophthalmopathy.

The chain couples TRBV27 to TRBJ1-3, with D possibly being TRBD1 (5 bases). This CDR3 contains 12 residues. The V and J ends lost 6 bases and 4 bases respectively, with 7 bases between them. Germline loops: CDR1 MNHEY, CDR2 SMNVEV (reference sequence). CDR3 nucleotides: TGTGCCAGCAGGGGGCTAGGAAACACCATATATTTT. It yields the protein CASRGLGNTIYF.

This rearrangement joins TRBV7-6 to TRBJ2-7, with a tentative D call TRBD2 (6 bases). Germline-derived CDR1 and CDR2 are SGHVS and FNYEAQ. Trimming shortened V by 1 base and J by 2 bases, and 15 bases separated the two germline ends. The length of the CDR3 is 16 residues. CDR3 sequence: CASSLEVAALAYEQYF. The CDR3 DNA reads as TGTGCCAGCAGCTTAGAGGTAGCGGCACTTGCCTACGAGCAGTACTTC.

This clonotype has at least ten counts. This sequence joins TRBV5-1 and TRBJ2-5; TRBD2 is a possible D gene (6 bases). Germline V gene data show CDR1 as SGHRS and CDR2 as YFSETQ. V was clipped by 1 base and J by 5 bases, with 9 bases between them. The CDR3 sequence is 13 residues long. CDR3: CASSLLGGETQYF. CDR3 nucleotide sequence: TGCGCCAGCAGCTTGTTAGGAGGGGAGACCCAGTACTTC. Combining the CDR3 with reference TRBV5-1 and TRBJ2-5 gives the whole variable domain KAGVTQTPRYLIKTRGQQVTLSCSPISGHRSVSWYQQTPGQGLQFLFEYFSETQRNKGNFPGRFSGRQFSNSRSEMNVSTLELGDSALYLCASSLLGGETQYFGPGTRLLVL.

This clonotype was counted ten times or more. The CDR3 spells CASSFQRGLQETQYF. The CDR3 coding sequence is TGTGCCAGCAGCTTTCAGCGGGGCTTACAAGAGACCCAGTACTTC. The gene calls are TRBV7-8 and TRBJ2-5; 7 bases agree with TRBD2. The CDR3 is 15 residues long. Trimming at V came to 3 bases and at J to 2 bases, leaving 6 bases not matched to a gene. Per germline, CDR1 SGHVS and CDR2 FQNEAQ.

This clonotype was counted many times. The genes are TRBV2 and TRBJ1-2; 9 bases line up with TRBD1. Unmatched junction bases numbered 1, after V lost 9 bases and J lost 5 bases. There are 11 residues in the CDR3. Looked up from germline, CDR1 is SNHLY and CDR2 is FYNNEI. The CDR3 bases are TGTGCCAGGGGGACAGGGTATGGCTACACCTTC. Its protein is CARGTGYGYTF.

The table lists this clonotype with many counts. This sequence joins TRBV7-2 and TRBJ2-5; TRBD2 might be the D (6 bases). The germline V and J ends were trimmed by 2 bases and 3 bases, with 13 bases remaining between them. The CDR3 extends over 15 amino acids. Germline CDR1 and CDR2: SGHTA and FQGNSA. CDR3 in DNA: TGTGCCAGCAGCTTATTTGCGGGATCGAAAGAGACCCAGTACTTC. It encodes CASSLFAGSKETQYF.